These T cell receptor beta chains were read from a single sample in a study of vaccination and CD4 T cells after COVID-19. Their antigen targets remain unknown. TCRdb itself ran the PCR reads through MiXCR, one entry per CDR3 protein. This sample has 4,000 to 4,500 distinct CDR3 sequences, with 20% to 25% found just once. The sequencing sample was made of CD4+ T cells from blood, cultured in vitro. The receptors stem from a human donor who had recovered from COVID-19. Each CDR3 is given with its conserved first and last residue. Fields, in order: CDR3 length, clone size, J gene, D gene, V gene, CDR3 DNA, CDR3 protein. The D gene is left open where the match is weak. Rows give clone size only sometimes, using once, few, many, or a class for an expanded clone.

len: 15
abundance: NA
j_gene: TRBJ1-5
d_gene: NA
v_gene: TRBV10-3
CDR3nt: TGTGCCATCAGTGAGTCGGGGGGGGGCAATCAGCCCCAGCATTTT
CDR3aa: CAISESGGGNQPQHF

len: 16
abundance: NA
j_gene: TRBJ2-3
d_gene: NA
v_gene: TRBV12-3/TRBV12-4
CDR3nt: TGTGCCAGCAGTTTCTACGGTAGGGGAGGTCGAGATACGCAGTATTTT
CDR3aa: CASSFYGRGGRDTQYF

len: 14
abundance: NA
j_gene: TRBJ2-2
d_gene: NA
v_gene: TRBV7-3
CDR3nt: TGTGCCAGCAGCTCGGACAGAAACACCGGGGAGCTGTTTTTT
CDR3aa: CASSSDRNTGELFF

len: 15
abundance: NA
j_gene: TRBJ2-7
d_gene: NA
v_gene: TRBV20-1
CDR3nt: TGCAGTGCTAGAAGAATGGGAACCTACGCCTACGAGCAGTACTTC
CDR3aa: CSARRMGTYAYEQYF

len: 15
abundance: NA
j_gene: TRBJ1-1
d_gene: TRBD1
v_gene: TRBV6-1
CDR3nt: TGTGCCAGCAGCCCTAGGGGGCTTTTGAACACTGAAGCTTTCTTT
CDR3aa: CASSPRGLLNTEAFF

len: 15
abundance: medium-sized
j_gene: TRBJ2-1
d_gene: TRBD2
v_gene: TRBV7-9
CDR3nt: TGTGCCAGCAGCCTAAGCGGGGGGCTAAACAATGAGCAGTTCTTC
CDR3aa: CASSLSGGLNNEQFF

len: 14
abundance: few
j_gene: TRBJ1-3
d_gene: NA
v_gene: TRBV30
CDR3nt: TGTGCCTGGAGCCCATTAACCGGTGGAAACACCATATATTTT
CDR3aa: CAWSPLTGGNTIYF

len: 15
abundance: NA
j_gene: TRBJ1-2
d_gene: NA
v_gene: TRBV19
CDR3nt: TGTGCCAGTAGGTTCGGGGGGCCTTCTAACTATGGCTACACCTTC
CDR3aa: CASRFGGPSNYGYTF

len: 13
abundance: NA
j_gene: TRBJ2-7
d_gene: TRBD1
v_gene: TRBV2
CDR3nt: TGTGCCAGCGCCCGACAGGGGGCCTACGAGCAGTACTTC
CDR3aa: CASARQGAYEQYF

len: 13
abundance: NA
j_gene: TRBJ1-4
d_gene: TRBD1
v_gene: TRBV30
CDR3nt: TGTGCCTGGGCAGGGGGCGTGAATGAAAAACTGTTTTTT
CDR3aa: CAWAGGVNEKLFF

len: 13
abundance: few
j_gene: TRBJ1-2
d_gene: NA
v_gene: TRBV2
CDR3nt: TGTGCCAGCAAGGGGAGGGGTAACTATGGCTACACCTTC
CDR3aa: CASKGRGNYGYTF

len: 11
abundance: few
j_gene: TRBJ1-2
d_gene: NA
v_gene: TRBV2
CDR3nt: TGTGCCAGCAGGGGAGGGTATGGCTACACCTTC
CDR3aa: CASRGGYGYTF

len: 18
abundance: NA
j_gene: TRBJ2-1
d_gene: TRBD2
v_gene: TRBV5-4
CDR3nt: TGTGCCAGCAGCACGGGTCTACTAGCGGGGGGACCGAACAATGAGCAGTTCTTC
CDR3aa: CASSTGLLAGGPNNEQFF

len: 14
abundance: medium-sized
j_gene: TRBJ1-2
d_gene: NA
v_gene: TRBV6-1
CDR3nt: TGTGCCAGCAGTGGGGCCGCGTCTAACTATGGCTACACCTTC
CDR3aa: CASSGAASNYGYTF

len: 15
abundance: large
j_gene: TRBJ1-1
d_gene: NA
v_gene: TRBV12-5
CDR3nt: TGTGCTAGTGGTTCTGGTCGGGGAACGGGCACTGAAGCTTTCTTT
CDR3aa: CASGSGRGTGTEAFF

len: 16
abundance: NA
j_gene: TRBJ2-3
d_gene: NA
v_gene: TRBV11-2
CDR3nt: TGTGCCAGCAGCTTAGATCGAGGCTTCACCACAGATACGCAGTATTTT
CDR3aa: CASSLDRGFTTDTQYF

len: 14
abundance: NA
j_gene: TRBJ1-3
d_gene: TRBD1
v_gene: TRBV6-1
CDR3nt: TGTGCCAGCAGTGAAGCGGGACAGGGAAACACCATATATTTT
CDR3aa: CASSEAGQGNTIYF

len: 12
abundance: few
j_gene: TRBJ2-2
d_gene: NA
v_gene: TRBV2
CDR3nt: TGTGCCAGCAATCTTGCGTCCGGGGAGCTGTTTTTT
CDR3aa: CASNLASGELFF

len: 13
abundance: medium-sized
j_gene: TRBJ1-2
d_gene: NA
v_gene: TRBV14
CDR3nt: TGTGCCAGCAGCCCGACGGGACCACCACGCTACACCTTC
CDR3aa: CASSPTGPPRYTF

len: 14
abundance: NA
j_gene: TRBJ2-3
d_gene: TRBD2
v_gene: TRBV20-1
CDR3nt: TGCAGTGCGCCACTAGCGGGGGGCGGGGATACGCAGTATTTT
CDR3aa: CSAPLAGGGDTQYF

len: 15
abundance: once
j_gene: TRBJ2-5
d_gene: TRBD2
v_gene: TRBV18
CDR3nt: TGTGCCAGCTCACCACCCGGGACTAGCGGATGGACCCAGTACTTC
CDR3aa: CASSPPGTSGWTQYF

len: 15
abundance: NA
j_gene: TRBJ1-2
d_gene: TRBD1
v_gene: TRBV18
CDR3nt: TGTGCCAGCTCACCAAGGCAGGGGGCAGATCCTGGCTACACCTTC
CDR3aa: CASSPRQGADPGYTF